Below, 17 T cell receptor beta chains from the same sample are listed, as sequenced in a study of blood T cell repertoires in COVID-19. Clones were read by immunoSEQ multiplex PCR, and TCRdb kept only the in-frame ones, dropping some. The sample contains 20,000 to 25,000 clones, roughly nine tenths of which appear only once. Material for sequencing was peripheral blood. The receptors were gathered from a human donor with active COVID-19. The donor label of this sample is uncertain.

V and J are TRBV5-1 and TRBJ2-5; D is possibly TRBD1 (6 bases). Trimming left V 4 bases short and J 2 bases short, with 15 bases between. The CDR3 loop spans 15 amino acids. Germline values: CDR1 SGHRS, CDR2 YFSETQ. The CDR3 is CASSMQLGQQETQYF. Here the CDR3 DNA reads TGCGCCAGCAGCATGCAACTAGGACAGCAAGAGACCCAGTACTTC.

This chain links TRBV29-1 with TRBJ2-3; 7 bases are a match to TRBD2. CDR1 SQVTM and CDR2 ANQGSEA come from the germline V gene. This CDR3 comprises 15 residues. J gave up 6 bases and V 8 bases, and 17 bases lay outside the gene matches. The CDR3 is CSSPGGGSRRDTQYF. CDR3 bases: TGCAGCTCCCCGGGTGGCGGGAGTCGACGTGATACGCAGTATTTT.

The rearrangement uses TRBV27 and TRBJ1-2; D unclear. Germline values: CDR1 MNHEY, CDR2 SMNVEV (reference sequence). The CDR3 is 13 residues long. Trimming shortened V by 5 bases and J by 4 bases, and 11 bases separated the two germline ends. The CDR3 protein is CASSPTAGYGYTF. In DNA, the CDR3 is TGTGCCAGCAGTCCCACGGCGGGCTATGGCTACACCTTC.

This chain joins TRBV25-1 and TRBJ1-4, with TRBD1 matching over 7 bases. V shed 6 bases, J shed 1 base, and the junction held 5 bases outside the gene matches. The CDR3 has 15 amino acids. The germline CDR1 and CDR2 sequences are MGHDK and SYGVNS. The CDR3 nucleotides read TGTGCCAGCAGGGGACAGCGACTAACTAATGAAAAACTGTTTTTT. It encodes CASRGQRLTNEKLFF.

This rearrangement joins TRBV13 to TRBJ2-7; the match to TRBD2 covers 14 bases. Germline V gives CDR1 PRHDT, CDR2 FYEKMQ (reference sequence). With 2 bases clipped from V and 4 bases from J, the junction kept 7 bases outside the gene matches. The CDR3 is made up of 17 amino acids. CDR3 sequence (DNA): TGTGCCAGCAGCTTAAGGGGGGGGACTAGCGGGAGTTACGAGCAGTACTTC. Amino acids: CASSLRGGTSGSYEQYF.

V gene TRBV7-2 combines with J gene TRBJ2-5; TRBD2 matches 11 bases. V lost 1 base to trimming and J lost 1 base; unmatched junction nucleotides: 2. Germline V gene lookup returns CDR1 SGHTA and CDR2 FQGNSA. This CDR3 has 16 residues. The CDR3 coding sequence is TGTGCCAGCAGCTTAGGTAGCGGGGGGGTCCAAGAGACCCAGTACTTC. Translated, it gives CASSLGSGGVQETQYF.

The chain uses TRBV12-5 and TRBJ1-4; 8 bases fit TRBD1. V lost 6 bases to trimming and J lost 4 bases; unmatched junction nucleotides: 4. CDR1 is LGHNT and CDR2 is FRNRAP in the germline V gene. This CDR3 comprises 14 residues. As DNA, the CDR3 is TGTGCTAGTGGCACAGGGGGGGGTAATGAAAAACTGTTTTTT. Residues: CASGTGGGNEKLFF.

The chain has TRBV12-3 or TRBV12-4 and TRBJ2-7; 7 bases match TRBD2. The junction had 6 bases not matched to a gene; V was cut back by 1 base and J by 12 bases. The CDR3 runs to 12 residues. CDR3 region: CASSLGGTNLYF. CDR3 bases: TGTGCCAGCAGTTTAGGCGGGACTAATCTGTACTTC.

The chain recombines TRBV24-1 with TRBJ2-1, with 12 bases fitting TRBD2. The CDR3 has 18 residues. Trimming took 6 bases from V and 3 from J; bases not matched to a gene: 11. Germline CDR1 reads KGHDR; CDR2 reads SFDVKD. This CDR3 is CATSPSGGAGSNYNEQFF. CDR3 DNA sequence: TGTGCCACCAGTCCTAGCGGGGGGGCCGGATCGAACTACAATGAGCAGTTCTTC.

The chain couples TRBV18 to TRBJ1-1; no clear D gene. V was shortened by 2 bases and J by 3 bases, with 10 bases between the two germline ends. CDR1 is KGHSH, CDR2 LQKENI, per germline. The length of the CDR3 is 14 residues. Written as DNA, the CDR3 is TGTGCCAGCTCACCAAGACAAGACCACACTGAAGCTTTCTTT. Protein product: CASSPRQDHTEAFF.

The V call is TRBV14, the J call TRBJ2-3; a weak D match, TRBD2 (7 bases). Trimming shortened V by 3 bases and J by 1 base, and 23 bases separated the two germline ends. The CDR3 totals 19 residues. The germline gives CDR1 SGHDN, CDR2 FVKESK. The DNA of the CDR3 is TGTGCCAGCAGCCATTTAGTACGGGGGGCAACGGGTGGCACAGATACGCAGTATTTT. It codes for CASSHLVRGATGGTDTQYF. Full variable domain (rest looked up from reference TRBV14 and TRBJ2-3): EAGVTQFPSHSVIEKGQTVTLRCDPISGHDNLYWYRRVMGKEIKFLLHFVKESKQDESGMPNNRFLAERTGGTYSTLKVQPAELEDSGVYFCASSHLVRGATGGTDTQYFGPGTRLTVL.

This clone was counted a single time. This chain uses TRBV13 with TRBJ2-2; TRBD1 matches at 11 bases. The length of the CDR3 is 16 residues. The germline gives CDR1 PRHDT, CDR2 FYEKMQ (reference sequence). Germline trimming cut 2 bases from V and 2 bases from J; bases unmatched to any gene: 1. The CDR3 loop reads CASSLRTGGNTGELFF. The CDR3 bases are TGTGCCAGCAGCTTAAGGACAGGGGGCAACACCGGGGAGCTGTTTTTT. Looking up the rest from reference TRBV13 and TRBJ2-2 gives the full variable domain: AAGVIQSPRHLIKEKRETATLKCYPIPRHDTVYWYQQGPGQDPQFLISFYEKMQSDKGSIPDRFSAQQFSDYHSELNMSSLELGDSALYFCASSLRTGGNTGELFFGEGSRLTVL.

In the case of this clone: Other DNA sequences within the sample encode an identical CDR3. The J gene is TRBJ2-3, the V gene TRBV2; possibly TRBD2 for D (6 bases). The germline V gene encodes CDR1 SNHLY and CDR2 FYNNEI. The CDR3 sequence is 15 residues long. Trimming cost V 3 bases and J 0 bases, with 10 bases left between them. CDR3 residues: CASSDAGYSTDTQYF. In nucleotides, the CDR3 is TGTGCCAGCAGTGATGCGGGGTACAGCACAGATACGCAGTATTTT.

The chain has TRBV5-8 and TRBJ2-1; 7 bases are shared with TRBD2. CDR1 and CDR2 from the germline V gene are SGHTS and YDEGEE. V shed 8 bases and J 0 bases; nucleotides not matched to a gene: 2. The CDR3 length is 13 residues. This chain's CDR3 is CARGGVSYNEQFF. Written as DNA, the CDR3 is TGTGCCAGGGGGGGGGTCTCCTACAATGAGCAGTTCTTC.

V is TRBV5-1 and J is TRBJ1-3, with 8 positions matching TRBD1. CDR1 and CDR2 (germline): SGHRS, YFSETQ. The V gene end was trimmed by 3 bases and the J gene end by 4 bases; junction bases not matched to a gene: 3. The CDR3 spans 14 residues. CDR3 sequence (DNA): TGCGCCAGCAGCTCACAGGGGGTCGGAAACACCATATATTTT. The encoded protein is CASSSQGVGNTIYF.

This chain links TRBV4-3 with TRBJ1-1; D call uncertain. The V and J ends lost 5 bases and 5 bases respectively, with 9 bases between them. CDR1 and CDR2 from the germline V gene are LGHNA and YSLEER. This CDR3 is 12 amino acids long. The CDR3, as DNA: TGCGCCAGCAGCACCCGGTCTACTGAAGCTTTCTTT. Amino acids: CASSTRSTEAFF.

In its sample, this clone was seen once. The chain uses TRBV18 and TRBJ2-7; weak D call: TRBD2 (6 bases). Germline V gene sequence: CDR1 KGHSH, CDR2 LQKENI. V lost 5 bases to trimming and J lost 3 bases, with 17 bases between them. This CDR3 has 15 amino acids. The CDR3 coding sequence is TGTGCCAGCTCATCCACCCGACTAGGGATCTACGAGCAGTACTTC. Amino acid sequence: CASSSTRLGIYEQYF.